This is a list of T cell receptor beta chains from one sample in a study of blood T cell repertoires in COVID-19. The assay was immunoSEQ multiplex PCR, and TCRdb's table has in-frame clones only and misses some. The table includes 100,000 to 150,000 clones, 80% detected once. The sample consisted of peripheral blood. These receptors came from a human donor in a cohort sampled during active COVID-19. CDR3s include the opening cysteine and the closing phenylalanine or tryptophan. A D gene is named only where the DNA matches it firmly. Only some rows state a clone size, as once, few, many or a class for expanded clones.

NA,NA,TRBJ2-7,TRBV6-6,CASSPPGAGVGEQYF,TGTGCCAGCAGCCCCCCGGGGGCGGGAGTGGGCGAGCAGTACTTC
NA,TRBD1,TRBJ1-4,TRBV6-5,CASSYRDRGNEKLFF,TGTGCCAGCAGTTACCGGGACAGGGGAAATGAAAAACTGTTTTTT
few,NA,TRBJ2-7,TRBV28,CASSSGSPYEQYF,TGTGCCAGCAGTTCAGGCTCTCCCTACGAGCAGTACTTC
NA,NA,TRBJ2-3,TRBV11-1,CASSLVRGTDTQYF,TGTGCCAGCAGCTTAGTACGAGGCACAGATACGCAGTATTTT
NA,TRBD1,TRBJ1-4,TRBV5-4,CASSLIRGRTTNEKLFF,TGTGCCAGCAGCTTGATTAGGGGGCGAACAACTAATGAAAAACTGTTTTTT
NA,TRBD1,TRBJ1-6,TRBV25-1,CASSKQGAKDSPLHF,TGTGCCAGCAGTAAACAGGGGGCTAAAGATTCACCCCTCCACTTT
NA,TRBD1,TRBJ1-3,TRBV18,CASSPVIAEGGAGNTIYF,TGTGCCAGCTCACCAGTAATCGCTGAAGGGGGCGCTGGAAACACCATATATTTT
NA,NA,TRBJ2-3,TRBV5-4,CASSFQGPTDTQYF,TGTGCCAGCAGCTTTCAGGGGCCCACAGATACGCAGTATTTT
NA,NA,TRBJ2-7,TRBV6-2/TRBV6-3,CASSTTIYEQYF,TGTGCCAGCAGCACTACGATCTACGAGCAGTACTTC
few,TRBD1,TRBJ1-3,TRBV14,CASSQDPGQLPSGNTIYF,TGTGCCAGCAGCCAAGATCCGGGACAGCTCCCTTCTGGAAACACCATATATTTT
NA,NA,TRBJ2-7,TRBV2,CASSRGPYEQYF,TGTGCCAGCAGCAGGGGTCCATACGAGCAGTACTTC
NA,NA,TRBJ2-6,TRBV6-5,CASSYGATSGANVLTF,TGTGCCAGCAGTTACGGAGCAACCTCTGGGGCCAACGTCCTGACTTTC
NA,NA,TRBJ2-5,TRBV18,CASSPLRQASQETQYF,TGTGCCAGCTCACCCCTTCGACAGGCGAGCCAAGAGACCCAGTACTTC
NA,TRBD1,TRBJ1-6,TRBV6-1,CASSEWDRGNSPLHF,TGTGCCAGCAGTGAATGGGACAGGGGTAATTCACCCCTCCACTTT
NA,TRBD1,TRBJ2-5,TRBV6-6,CASSYARGLETQYF,TGTGCCAGCAGTTACGCCAGGGGGTTGGAGACCCAGTACTTC
NA,NA,TRBJ1-4,TRBV7-9,CASSTGLSPGVGEKLFF,TGTGCCAGCAGCACGGGACTGAGCCCCGGGGTCGGTGAAAAACTGTTTTTT
NA,NA,TRBJ1-1,TRBV4-1,CASSHSSTEAFF,TGCGCCAGCAGCCATTCGAGCACTGAAGCTTTCTTT
NA,TRBD2,TRBJ2-4,TRBV7-3,CASSSTPRGGIQYF,TGTGCCAGCAGCTCGACCCCTCGCGGGGGCATTCAGTACTTC
once,NA,TRBJ1-1,TRBV25-1,CASSVPGPNTEAFF,TGTGCCAGCAGTGTCCCAGGGCCGAACACTGAAGCTTTCTTT
few,TRBD1,TRBJ2-7,TRBV28,CASTTRGRYEQYF,TGTGCCAGCACAACCAGGGGGCGGTACGAGCAGTACTTC
NA,NA,TRBJ1-2,TRBV5-1,CASSFFGRATPQGYTF,TGCGCCAGCAGCTTCTTTGGGAGGGCTACACCCCAGGGCTACACCTTC
once,TRBD2,TRBJ2-3,TRBV28,CASSFGGAEDTQYF,TGTGCCAGCAGTTTCGGGGGGGCCGAGGATACGCAGTATTTT
few,TRBD1,TRBJ1-5,TRBV18,CASSPPGTGADFLQPQHF,TGTGCCAGCTCACCTCCCGGGACAGGGGCAGACTTTTTGCAGCCCCAGCATTTT
NA,TRBD1,TRBJ2-5,TRBV18,CASSPSWDRGWKTQYF,TGTGCCAGCTCACCAAGCTGGGACAGGGGATGGAAGACCCAGTACTTC
once,TRBD2,TRBJ2-2,TRBV15,CATSSLAGRELFF,TGTGCCACCAGCAGCCTAGCGGGGCGGGAGCTGTTTTTT
NA,TRBD1,TRBJ2-7,TRBV6-2/TRBV6-3,CASSYSWTGEYEQYF,TGTGCCAGCAGTTATTCTTGGACAGGCGAGTACGAGCAGTACTTC
once,NA,TRBJ1-2,TRBV27,CASSFRGVTGTSRRLGPNYGYTF,TGTGCCAGCAGTTTTCGGGGAGTCACCGGGACTTCCCGCCGACTGGGCCCTAACTATGGCTACACCTTC
few,NA,TRBJ1-2,TRBV19,CASSIARSYGYTF,TGTGCCAGTAGTATCGCCAGGTCCTATGGCTACACCTTC
NA,NA,TRBJ1-2,TRBV4-3,CASSQGKTDYGYTF,TGCGCCAGCAGCCAAGGGAAGACAGACTATGGCTACACCTTC
NA,NA,TRBJ2-3,TRBV19,CASSNARGDTQYF,TGTGCCAGTAGTAATGCCCGCGGGGATACGCAGTATTTT
NA,TRBD1,TRBJ2-6,TRBV5-1,CASSLRQGEGANVLTF,TGCGCCAGCAGCTTGAGGCAGGGGGAGGGGGCCAACGTCCTGACTTTC
NA,TRBD1,TRBJ2-7,TRBV2,CASSPDRAIPVGEQYF,TGTGCCAGCAGCCCGGACAGGGCCATCCCCGTAGGGGAGCAGTACTTC
NA,TRBD1,TRBJ1-2,TRBV18,CASSSFPGQNNYGYTF,TGTGCCAGCTCATCCTTTCCGGGACAGAATAACTATGGCTACACCTTC
NA,TRBD2,TRBJ2-1,TRBV5-6,CASSSMGLAGSNEQFF,TGTGCCAGCAGCTCGATGGGACTAGCGGGGAGCAATGAGCAGTTCTTC
NA,NA,TRBJ2-5,TRBV5-1,CASSQGGTKETQYF,TGCGCCAGCAGCCAGGGGGGTACGAAAGAGACCCAGTACTTC
NA,NA,TRBJ1-6,TRBV6-4,CASSERGADAGSPLHF,TGTGCCAGCAGTGAACGGGGAGCAGATGCTGGGTCACCCCTCCACTTT
NA,NA,TRBJ1-2,TRBV7-8,CASSLSRVIYGYTF,TGTGCCAGCAGCTTATCCCGGGTAATCTATGGCTACACCTTC
NA,TRBD1,TRBJ1-2,TRBV28,CASSSTGQGPSPYGYTF,TGTGCCAGCAGTTCTACGGGACAGGGGCCTTCACCGTATGGCTACACCTTC
few,NA,TRBJ2-2,TRBV27,CASSLSPLAGELFF,TGTGCCAGCAGTTTATCCCCTCTAGCGGGGGAGCTGTTTTTT
NA,NA,TRBJ2-7,TRBV18,CASSPGVAASYEQYF,TGTGCCAGCTCACCAGGAGTGGCGGCTTCCTACGAGCAGTACTTC
NA,NA,TRBJ1-6,TRBV6-6,CASSYLGGEGSPLHF,TGTGCCAGCAGTTACCTAGGGGGAGAAGGTTCACCCCTCCACTTT
NA,NA,TRBJ1-5,TRBV5-1,CASSLQGGGNQPQHF,TGCGCCAGCAGCTTACAGGGTGGGGGCAATCAGCCCCAGCATTTT